The T cell receptor (beta chain) described here comes from a study of shared clonotypes between healthy human individuals. Whole-study findings and limits: All-four-donor shared clonotypes had higher generation probabilities than non-shared clonotypes did.

About this clone itself: Its antigen is as yet unknown.

Germline CDR1 is SEHNR and CDR2 is FQNEAQ (reference sequence). Trimming removed 2 bases at V and 4 bases at J, with 8 bases between. The CDR3 contains 13 residues. Under the authors' procedure: ImmunoSEQ yielded junction-only sequences lacking quality scores, so filtering differed. Data came from immunoSEQ multiplex PCR; TCRdb stores just in-frame clones and leaves some out. V and J calls and clone size come straight from that table; D and trimming were deduced from the DNA. The sample lists about 980,000 clones, 76% occurring once. This chain uses TRBV7-9 with TRBJ1-1; D uncertain. Sequencing used memory CD4+ T cells sorted from blood. Subset indicated: CD45RA-negative fraction. The source of this sequence is a man aged 18 to 29 in good health. CDR3 residues: CASSLSTGTEAFF. The CDR3 DNA reads as TGTGCCAGCAGCTTAAGTACGGGCACTGAAGCTTTCTTT.